The 7 T cell receptor beta chains listed next were all sequenced from one sample in a study of CD8 T cells in Susac syndrome. About 0.45 to 1 ug RNA was reverse transcribed with random hexamers. MiXCR was run by TCRdb on the immunoSEQ multiplex PCR reads, yielding one entry per CDR3 protein. The repertoire includes around 140,000 distinct CDR3 sequences, around 80% of them detected once, and 0.45% to 0.65% sits in the top ten. Sequencing input: CD8+ T cells from PBMCs. The receptor source for this set is a human donor with multiple sclerosis.

This chain uses TRBV7-9 with TRBJ2-5; 12 positions match TRBD2. CDR1 SEHNR and CDR2 FQNEAQ come from the germline V gene (reference sequence). Trimming at V came to 2 bases and at J to 3 bases, leaving 7 bases not matched to a gene. The CDR3 sequence is 17 residues long. For the CDR3, the DNA is TGTGCCAGCAGCTTAAATTTCAGACTAGCGGGGGAAGAGACCCAGTACTTC. Its translation is CASSLNFRLAGEETQYF.

A single count supports this clonotype. The germline gene is not matched at one end of the junction; a read error may be the cause. The chain links TRBV4-1 to TRBJ1-5; D ambiguous. This CDR3 contains 14 residues. Germline assignment: CDR1 MGHRA and CDR2 YSYEKL. The CDR3 sequence is CASGQIRMTQPQHF. The CDR3 region has the DNA TGCGCCAGCGGCCAAATCAGAATGACCCAGCCCCAGCATTTT.

The chain uses TRBV13 and TRBJ2-3; 7 bases align to TRBD2. This CDR3 contains 15 residues. J gave up 2 bases and V 4 bases, and 6 bases lay outside the gene matches. Germline assignment: CDR1 PRHDT and CDR2 FYEKMQ (reference sequence). The CDR3 region is CASSSPSGFTDTQYF. CDR3 bases: TGTGCCAGCAGCTCACCTAGCGGTTTCACAGATACGCAGTATTTT.

The DNA for the CDR3 is TGTGCCAGTAGTATAGTAGGCACAGATACGCAGTATTTT. Its protein product is CASSIVGTDTQYF. V is TRBV19 and J is TRBJ2-3; D not certain. The V gene lost 1 base and the J gene lost 1 base, with 3 bases spanning the gap. This CDR3 is 13 amino acids long. The germline CDR1 and CDR2 sequences are LNHDA and SQIVND (reference sequence).

V is TRBV6-6 and J is TRBJ2-7; D unresolved. The germline V and J ends were trimmed by 9 bases and 6 bases, with 27 bases remaining between them. Germline loops: CDR1 MNHNY, CDR2 SVGAGI (reference sequence). The CDR3 is 16 residues long. The CDR3 DNA reads as TGTGCCAGTTTACTATCCCCGGGCCCCGGAATGGGCGAGCAGTACGTC. Protein sequence: CASLLSPGPGMGEQYV.

The chain joins TRBV11-2 to TRBJ2-1; TRBD2 matches at 7 bases. Germline CDR1 is SGHAT and CDR2 is FQNNGV. The CDR3 length is 15 residues. With V trimmed by 5 bases and J by 7 bases, 11 bases remained unmatched. The CDR3 DNA follows: TGTGCCAGCAGCACAGTTGGACTAGTTTTGAATGAGCAGTTCTTC. Translated, it gives CASSTVGLVLNEQFF.

This chain links TRBV4-3 with TRBJ2-2; D tentatively reads TRBD1 or TRBD2 (7 bases each). CDR1 is LGHNA, CDR2 YSLEER, per germline. V dropped 0 bases and J dropped 4 bases, with 9 bases sitting between them. The CDR3 is 15 amino acids. The CDR3 nucleotides are TGCGCCAGCAGCCAAGACAGGGGGGGCACCGGGGAGCTGTTTTTT. Translating gives CASSQDRGGTGELFF.